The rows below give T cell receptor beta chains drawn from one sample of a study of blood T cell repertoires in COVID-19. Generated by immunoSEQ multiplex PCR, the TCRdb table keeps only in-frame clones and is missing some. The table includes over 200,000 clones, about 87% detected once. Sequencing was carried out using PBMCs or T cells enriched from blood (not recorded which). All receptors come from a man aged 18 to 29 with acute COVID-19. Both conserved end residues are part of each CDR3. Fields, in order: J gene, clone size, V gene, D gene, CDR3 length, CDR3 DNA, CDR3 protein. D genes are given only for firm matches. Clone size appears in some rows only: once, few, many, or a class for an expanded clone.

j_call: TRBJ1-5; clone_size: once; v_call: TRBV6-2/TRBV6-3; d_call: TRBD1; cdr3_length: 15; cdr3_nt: TGTGCCAGCAGTTACGGTCAGGGGGTTGGTCAGCCCCAGCATTTT; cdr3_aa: CASSYGQGVGQPQHF
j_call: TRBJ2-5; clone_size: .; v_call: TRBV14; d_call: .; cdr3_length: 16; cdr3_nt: TGTGCCAGCAGCCAGTTCCGCGATTCAGGTGGAGAGACCCAGTACTTC; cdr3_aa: CASSQFRDSGGETQYF
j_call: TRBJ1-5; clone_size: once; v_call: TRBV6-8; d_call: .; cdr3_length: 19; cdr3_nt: TGTGCCAGCAGTTACTCGCAGGTGAGACAACCCTTGGGCAATCAGCCCCAGCATTTT; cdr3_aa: CASSYSQVRQPLGNQPQHF
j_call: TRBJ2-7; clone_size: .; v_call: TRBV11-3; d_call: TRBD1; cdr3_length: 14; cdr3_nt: TGTGCCATCAGCGCCGGGACAGGATCCTACGAGCAGTACTTC; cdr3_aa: CAISAGTGSYEQYF
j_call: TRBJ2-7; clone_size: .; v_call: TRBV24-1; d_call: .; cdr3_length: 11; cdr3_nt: TGTGCCACCAGTGATTACGGGGAGCAGTACTTC; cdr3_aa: CATSDYGEQYF
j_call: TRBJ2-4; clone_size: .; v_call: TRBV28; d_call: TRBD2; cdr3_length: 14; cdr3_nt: TGTGCCAGCAGTTTTGGGGCGGGAGGAAACATTCAGTACTTC; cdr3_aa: CASSFGAGGNIQYF
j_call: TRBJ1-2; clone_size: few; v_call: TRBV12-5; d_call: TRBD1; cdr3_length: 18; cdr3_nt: TGTGCTAGTGGTTTGGACCAACTCGGGGACAGTGGGGGCTATGGCTACACCTTC; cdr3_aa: CASGLDQLGDSGGYGYTF
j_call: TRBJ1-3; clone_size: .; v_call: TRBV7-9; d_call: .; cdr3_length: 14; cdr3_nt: TGTGCCAGCAGCTTAGTAGCGGGGGGAAACACCATATATTTT; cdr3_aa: CASSLVAGGNTIYF
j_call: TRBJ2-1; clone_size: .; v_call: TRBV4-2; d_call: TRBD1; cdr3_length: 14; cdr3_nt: TGTGCCAGCAGCCCGGGACAGGGATACAATGAGCAGTTCTTC; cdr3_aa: CASSPGQGYNEQFF
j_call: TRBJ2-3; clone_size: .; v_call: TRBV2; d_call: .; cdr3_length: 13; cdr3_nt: TGTGCCAGCAGGGTGGGCCAGACAGATACGCAGTATTTT; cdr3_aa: CASRVGQTDTQYF
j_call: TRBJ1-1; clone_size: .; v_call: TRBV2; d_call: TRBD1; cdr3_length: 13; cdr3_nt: TGTGCCAGCGCAAACAGGGGCGGAGGTGAAGCTTTCTTT; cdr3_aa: CASANRGGGEAFF
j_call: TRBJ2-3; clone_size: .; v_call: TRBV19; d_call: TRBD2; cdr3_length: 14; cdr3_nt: TGTGCCAGTAGTATGTGGGGGGGGACAGATACGCAGTATTTT; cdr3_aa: CASSMWGGTDTQYF
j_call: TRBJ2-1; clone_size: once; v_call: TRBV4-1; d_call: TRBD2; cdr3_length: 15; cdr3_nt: TGCGCCAGCAGCCAAATGGGCGGGAGCTACAATGAGCAGTTCTTC; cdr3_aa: CASSQMGGSYNEQFF
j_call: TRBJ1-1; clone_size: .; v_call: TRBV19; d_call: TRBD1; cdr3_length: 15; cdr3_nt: TGTGCCAGTAGTAGCCGACAGGGAAGGGTCACTGAAGCTTTCTTT; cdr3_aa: CASSSRQGRVTEAFF
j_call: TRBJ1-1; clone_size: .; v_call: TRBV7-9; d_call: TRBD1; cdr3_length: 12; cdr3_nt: TGTGCCAGCAGCCACGACAGGGGGATCTCCTTCTTT; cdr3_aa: CASSHDRGISFF
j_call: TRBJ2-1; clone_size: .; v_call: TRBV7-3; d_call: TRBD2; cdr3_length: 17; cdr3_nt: TGTGCCAGCAGCTTAACGTTCTCTAGCGGGAGAATTGATGAGCAGTTCTTC; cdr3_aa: CASSLTFSSGRIDEQFF
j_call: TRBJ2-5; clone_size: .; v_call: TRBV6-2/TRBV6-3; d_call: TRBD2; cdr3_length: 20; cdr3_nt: TGTGCCAGCAGCCCCTTTACCGGGACTAGCCGACCGACCTACCAAGAGACCCAGTACTTC; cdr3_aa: CASSPFTGTSRPTYQETQYF
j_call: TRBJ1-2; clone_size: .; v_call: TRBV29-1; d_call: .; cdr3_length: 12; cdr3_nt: TGCAGCGTTGATAGGGGGAACTATGGCTACACCTTC; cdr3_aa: CSVDRGNYGYTF
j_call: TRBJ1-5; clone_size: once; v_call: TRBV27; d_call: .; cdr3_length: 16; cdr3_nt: TGTGCCAGCAGTTTAAATCCTGGCAGGGCCAATCAGCCCCAGCATTTT; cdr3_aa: CASSLNPGRANQPQHF
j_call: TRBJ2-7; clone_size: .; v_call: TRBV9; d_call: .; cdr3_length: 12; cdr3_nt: TGTGCCAGCAGCGGCCCTAGCGCGGAGCAGTACTTC; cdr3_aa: CASSGPSAEQYF
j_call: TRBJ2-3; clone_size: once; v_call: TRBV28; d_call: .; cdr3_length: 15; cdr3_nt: TGTGCCAGCAGTTTCGACAGAATTAGCACAGATACGCAGTATTTT; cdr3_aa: CASSFDRISTDTQYF
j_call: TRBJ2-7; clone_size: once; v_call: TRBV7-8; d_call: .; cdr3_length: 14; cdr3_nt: TGTGCCAGCAGCTTACAGGGAAGAGTAAACGAGCAGTACTTC; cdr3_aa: CASSLQGRVNEQYF
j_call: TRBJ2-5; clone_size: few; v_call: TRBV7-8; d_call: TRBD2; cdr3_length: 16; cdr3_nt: TGTGCCAGCAGCTTAGGGACTAGCGGGAGCTTGGAGACCCAGTACTTC; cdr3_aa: CASSLGTSGSLETQYF
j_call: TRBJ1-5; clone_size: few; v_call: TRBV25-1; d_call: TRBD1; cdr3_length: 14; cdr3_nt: TGTGCCAGCAGTGAAGGGACAGACTATCAGCCCCAGCATTTT; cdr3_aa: CASSEGTDYQPQHF
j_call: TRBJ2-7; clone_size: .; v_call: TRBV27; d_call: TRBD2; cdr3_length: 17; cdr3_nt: TGTGCCAGCTACCCAAGTGGGCTAGCGGGGACTAAGTACGAGCAGTACTTC; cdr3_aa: CASYPSGLAGTKYEQYF
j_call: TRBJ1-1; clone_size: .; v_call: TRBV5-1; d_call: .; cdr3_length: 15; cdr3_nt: TGCGCCAGCAGCCAGAATGGGGGGTCGGTCACTGAAGCTTTCTTT; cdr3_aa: CASSQNGGSVTEAFF
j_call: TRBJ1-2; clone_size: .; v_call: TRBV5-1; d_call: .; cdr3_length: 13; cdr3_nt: TGCGCCAGCAGCTTGGCACAGGCCGATGGCTACACCTTC; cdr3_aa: CASSLAQADGYTF
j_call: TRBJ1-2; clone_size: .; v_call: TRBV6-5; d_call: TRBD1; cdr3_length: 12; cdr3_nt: TGTGCCAGCAAGACAGGGATTTGGGGCTACACCTTC; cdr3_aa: CASKTGIWGYTF
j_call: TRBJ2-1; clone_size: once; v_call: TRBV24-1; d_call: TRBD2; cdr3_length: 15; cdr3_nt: TGTGCCACCAGTGAAGGGACTCTGGGACTAAATGAGCAGTTCTTC; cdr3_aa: CATSEGTLGLNEQFF
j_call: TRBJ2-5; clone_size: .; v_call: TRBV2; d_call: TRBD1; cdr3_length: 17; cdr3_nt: TGTGCCAGCAGGGATTACGGCGGGACAGGGGGCAAAGAGACCCAGTACTTC; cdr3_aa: CASRDYGGTGGKETQYF
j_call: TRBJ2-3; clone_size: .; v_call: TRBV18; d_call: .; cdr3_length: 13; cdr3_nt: TGTGCCAGCTCACCTGAGGGTCAAGATACGCAGTATTTT; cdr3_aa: CASSPEGQDTQYF
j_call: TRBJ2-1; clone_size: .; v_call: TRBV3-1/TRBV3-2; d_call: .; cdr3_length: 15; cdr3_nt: TGTGCCAGCAGCCCCCCCGTGAGTACCTACAATGAGCAGTTCTTC; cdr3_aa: CASSPPVSTYNEQFF
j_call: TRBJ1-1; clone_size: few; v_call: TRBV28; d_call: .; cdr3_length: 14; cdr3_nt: TGTGCCAGCAGTTTAGGACAAGCGAACACTGAAGCTTTCTTT; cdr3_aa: CASSLGQANTEAFF
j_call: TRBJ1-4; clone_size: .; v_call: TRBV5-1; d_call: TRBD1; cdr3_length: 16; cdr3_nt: TGCGCCAGCAGCAAGGGACAGGGGGCAACTAATGAAAAACTGTTTTTT; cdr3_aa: CASSKGQGATNEKLFF
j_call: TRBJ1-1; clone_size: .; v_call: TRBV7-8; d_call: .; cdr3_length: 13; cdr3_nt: TGTGCCAGCAGCCCTGGACTAGGCACTGAAGCTTTCTTT; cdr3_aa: CASSPGLGTEAFF
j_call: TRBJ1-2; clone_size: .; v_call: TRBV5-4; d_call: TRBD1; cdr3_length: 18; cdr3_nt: TGTGCCAGCAGCTTAGGGGCAGGGGGCGCCTTCCTCTACTATGGCTACACCTTC; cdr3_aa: CASSLGAGGAFLYYGYTF
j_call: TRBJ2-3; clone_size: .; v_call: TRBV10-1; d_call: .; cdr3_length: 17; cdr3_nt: TGCGCCAGCAGTGAGTCGGTCGGAGGGGGCGCAGGGGATACGCAGTATTTT; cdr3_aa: CASSESVGGGAGDTQYF
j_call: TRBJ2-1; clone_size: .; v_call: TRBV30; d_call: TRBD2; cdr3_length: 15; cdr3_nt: TGTGCCTGGAGTACCCTAGCGGACTCCTACAATGAGCAGTTCTTC; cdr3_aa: CAWSTLADSYNEQFF
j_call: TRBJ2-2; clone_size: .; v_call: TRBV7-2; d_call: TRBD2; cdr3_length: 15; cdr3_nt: TGTGCCAGCAGCTTAATGGGACTAAACACCGGGGAGCTGTTTTTT; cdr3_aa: CASSLMGLNTGELFF
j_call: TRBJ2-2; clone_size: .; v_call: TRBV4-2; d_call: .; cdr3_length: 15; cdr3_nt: TGTGCCAGCAGCCAAGAGGGCGGGTGGACCGGGGAGCTGTTTTTT; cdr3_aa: CASSQEGGWTGELFF
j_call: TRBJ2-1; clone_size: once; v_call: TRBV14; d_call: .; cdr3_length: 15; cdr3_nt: TGTGCCAGCAGCCAATTTGACGGACTCGGGAATGAGCAGTTCTTC; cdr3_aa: CASSQFDGLGNEQFF
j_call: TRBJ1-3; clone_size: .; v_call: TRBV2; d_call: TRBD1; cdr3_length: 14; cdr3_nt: TGTGCCAGCAGGGACAGGGGCAGGGGAAACACCATATATTTT; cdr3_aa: CASRDRGRGNTIYF
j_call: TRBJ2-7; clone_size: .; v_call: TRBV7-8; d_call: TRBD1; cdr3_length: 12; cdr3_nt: TGTGCCAGCAGCATGACAGGGAACGAGCAGTACTTC; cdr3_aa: CASSMTGNEQYF
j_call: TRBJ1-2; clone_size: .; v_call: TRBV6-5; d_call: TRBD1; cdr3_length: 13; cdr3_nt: TGTGCCAGCAGTCGTACAGGGGAATATGGCTACACCTTC; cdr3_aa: CASSRTGEYGYTF
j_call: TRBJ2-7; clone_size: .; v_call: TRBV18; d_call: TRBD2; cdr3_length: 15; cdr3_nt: TGTGCCAGCTCAGTCACTAGCGGGAGGCCCTACGAGCAGTACTTC; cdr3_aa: CASSVTSGRPYEQYF
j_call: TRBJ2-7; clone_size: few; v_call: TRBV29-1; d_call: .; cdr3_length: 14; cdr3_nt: TGCAGCGCCGGAGGACAGTCCACGGGATACGAGCAGTACTTC; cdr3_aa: CSAGGQSTGYEQYF
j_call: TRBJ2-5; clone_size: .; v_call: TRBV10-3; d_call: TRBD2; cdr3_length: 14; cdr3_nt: TGTGCCACCCGGGAGGGGTCACTCAAAGAGACCCAGTACTTC; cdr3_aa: CATREGSLKETQYF
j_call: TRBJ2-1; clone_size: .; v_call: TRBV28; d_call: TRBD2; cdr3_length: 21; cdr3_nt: TGTGCCAGCAGTTTACCCACGGGACTAGCGAGAGCCCGGGGAGATTACAATGAGCAGTTCTTC; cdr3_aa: CASSLPTGLARARGDYNEQFF
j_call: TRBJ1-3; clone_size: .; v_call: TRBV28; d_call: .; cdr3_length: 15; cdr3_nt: TGTGCCAGCAGAGCTACAGTGACCCCTCGGAACACCATATATTTT; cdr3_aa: CASRATVTPRNTIYF
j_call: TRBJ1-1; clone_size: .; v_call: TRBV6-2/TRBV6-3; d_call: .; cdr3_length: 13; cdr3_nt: TGTGCCAGCAGTTTACAGGCAGTCACTGAAGCTTTCTTT; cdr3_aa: CASSLQAVTEAFF
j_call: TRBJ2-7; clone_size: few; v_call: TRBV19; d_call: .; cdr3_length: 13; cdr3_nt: TGTGCCAGTACCCGTCAGGGTGGTGGCGAGCAGTACTTC; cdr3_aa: CASTRQGGGEQYF
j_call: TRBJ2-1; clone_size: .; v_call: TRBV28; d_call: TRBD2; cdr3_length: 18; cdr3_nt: TGTGCCAGCAGTTTCCGACCCGGGGAGGGAGGGCCGGGGGATGAGCAGTTCTTC; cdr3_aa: CASSFRPGEGGPGDEQFF
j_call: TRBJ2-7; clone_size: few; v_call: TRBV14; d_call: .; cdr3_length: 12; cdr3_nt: TGTGCCAGCAGTTGGGGGCCGGGCGAGCAGTACTTC; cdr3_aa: CASSWGPGEQYF
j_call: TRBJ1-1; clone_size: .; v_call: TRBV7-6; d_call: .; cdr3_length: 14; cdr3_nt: TGTGCCAGCAGCCCGGGAGGGGGTTGGACTGAAGCTTTCTTT; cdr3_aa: CASSPGGGWTEAFF
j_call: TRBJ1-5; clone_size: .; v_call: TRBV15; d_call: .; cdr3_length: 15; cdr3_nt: TGTGCCACCAGCACGAGGACACGTAGCAATCAGCCCCAGCATTTT; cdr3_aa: CATSTRTRSNQPQHF
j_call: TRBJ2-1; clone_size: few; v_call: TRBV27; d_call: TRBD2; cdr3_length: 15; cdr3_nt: TGTGCCAGCAGTTTTGGACTAGTGGGCTACAATGAGCAGTTCTTC; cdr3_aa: CASSFGLVGYNEQFF
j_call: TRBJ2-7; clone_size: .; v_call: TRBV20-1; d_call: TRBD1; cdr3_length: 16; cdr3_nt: TGCAGTGCTAGTTCAGTTTGGGGGACAGACTCCTACGAGCAGTACTTC; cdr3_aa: CSASSVWGTDSYEQYF
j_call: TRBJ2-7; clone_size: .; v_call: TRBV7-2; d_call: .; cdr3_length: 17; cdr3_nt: TGTGCCAGCAGCCCACTCGAAGCGGGTTGGGGCTCCTACGAGCAGTACTTC; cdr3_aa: CASSPLEAGWGSYEQYF